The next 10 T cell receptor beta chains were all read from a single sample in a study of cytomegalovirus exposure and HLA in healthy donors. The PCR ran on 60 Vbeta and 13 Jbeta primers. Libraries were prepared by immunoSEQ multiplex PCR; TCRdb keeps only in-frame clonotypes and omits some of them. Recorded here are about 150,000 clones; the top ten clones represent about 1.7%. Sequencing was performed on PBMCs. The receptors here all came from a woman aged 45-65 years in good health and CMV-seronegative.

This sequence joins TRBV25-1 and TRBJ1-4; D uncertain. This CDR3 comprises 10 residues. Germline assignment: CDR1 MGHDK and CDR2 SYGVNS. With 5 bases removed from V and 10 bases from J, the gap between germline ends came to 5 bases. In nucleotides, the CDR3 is TGTGCCAGCAGTTTCGGAAAACTGTTTTTT. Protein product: CASSFGKLFF.

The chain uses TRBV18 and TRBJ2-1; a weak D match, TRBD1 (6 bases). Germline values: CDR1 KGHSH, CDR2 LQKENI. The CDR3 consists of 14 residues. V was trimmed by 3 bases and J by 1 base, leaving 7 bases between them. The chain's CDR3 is CASSPGTSYNEQFF. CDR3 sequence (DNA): TGTGCCAGCTCACCCGGGACATCCTACAATGAGCAGTTCTTC.

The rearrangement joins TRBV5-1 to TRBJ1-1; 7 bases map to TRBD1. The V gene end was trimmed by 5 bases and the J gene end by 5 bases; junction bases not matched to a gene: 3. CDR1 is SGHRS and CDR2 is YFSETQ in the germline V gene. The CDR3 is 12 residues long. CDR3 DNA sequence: TGCGCCAGCAGACAGGGGAGGACTGAAGCTTTCTTT. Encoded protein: CASRQGRTEAFF.

Here the CDR3 DNA reads TGTGCCAGCAGTAGTGATAGTAGTGAGACCCAGTACTTC. Encoded protein: CASSSDSSETQYF. The gene calls are TRBV2 and TRBJ2-5, with D uncertain. The germline V and J ends were trimmed by 5 bases and 5 bases, with 12 bases remaining between them. The CDR3 loop spans 13 amino acids. Germline V gene lookup returns CDR1 SNHLY and CDR2 FYNNEI.

The CDR3, as DNA: TGTGCCAGCTCACCCTTTTCGATAGCGGGGGGGTCCGACAATGAGCAGTTCTTC. It encodes CASSPFSIAGGSDNEQFF. This rearrangement joins TRBV18 to TRBJ2-1, with 11 bases matching TRBD2. This CDR3 has 18 residues. J gave up 5 bases and V 3 bases, and 12 bases lay outside the gene matches. Per the germline V gene, CDR1 is KGHSH and CDR2 is LQKENI.

The CDR3 DNA follows: TGTGCCAGTAGTATGGGACAGACCTCTGGAAACACCATATATTTT. Residues: CASSMGQTSGNTIYF. The chain couples TRBV19 to TRBJ1-3; 7 bases map to TRBD1. This CDR3 region has 15 residues. Germline CDR1 LNHDA, CDR2 SQIVND (reference sequence). V was clipped by 3 bases and J by 0 bases; unmatched bases: 2.

The CDR3 coding sequence is TGTGCCGTACCCGGGACTGGGGATGACAATGAGCAGTTCTTC. Its translation: CAVPGTGDDNEQFF. This sequence joins TRBV30 and TRBJ2-1; D might be TRBD2 (6 bases). CDR3 length: 14 residues. V lost 8 bases, J lost 5 bases, and 19 bases lay in between. CDR1 and CDR2 (germline): GTSNPN, SVGIG (reference sequence).

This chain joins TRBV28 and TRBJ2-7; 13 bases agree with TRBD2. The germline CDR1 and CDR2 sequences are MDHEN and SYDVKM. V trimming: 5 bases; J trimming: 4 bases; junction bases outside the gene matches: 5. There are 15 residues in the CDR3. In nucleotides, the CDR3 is TGTGCCAGCAGTCCGGGACTAGCGGGACGATACGAGCAGTACTTC. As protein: CASSPGLAGRYEQYF.

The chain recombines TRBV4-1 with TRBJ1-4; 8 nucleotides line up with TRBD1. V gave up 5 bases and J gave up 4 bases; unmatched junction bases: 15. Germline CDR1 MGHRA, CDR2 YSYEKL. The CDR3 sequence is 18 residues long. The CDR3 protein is CASSSDEDRAARNEKLFF. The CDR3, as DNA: TGCGCCAGCAGCTCCGACGAGGACAGGGCGGCTCGTAATGAAAAACTGTTTTTT.

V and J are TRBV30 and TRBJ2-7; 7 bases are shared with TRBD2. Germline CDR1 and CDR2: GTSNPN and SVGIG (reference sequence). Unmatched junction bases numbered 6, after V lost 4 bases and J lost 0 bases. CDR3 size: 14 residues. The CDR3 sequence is CAWKGLADSYEQYF. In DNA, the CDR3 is TGTGCCTGGAAGGGGCTAGCGGACTCCTACGAGCAGTACTTC. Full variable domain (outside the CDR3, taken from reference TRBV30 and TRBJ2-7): SQTIHQWPATLVQPVGSPLSLECTVEGTSNPNLYWYRQAAGRGLQLLFYSVGIGQISSEVPQNLSASRPQDRQFILSSKKLLLSDSGFYLCAWKGLADSYEQYFGPGTRLTVT.